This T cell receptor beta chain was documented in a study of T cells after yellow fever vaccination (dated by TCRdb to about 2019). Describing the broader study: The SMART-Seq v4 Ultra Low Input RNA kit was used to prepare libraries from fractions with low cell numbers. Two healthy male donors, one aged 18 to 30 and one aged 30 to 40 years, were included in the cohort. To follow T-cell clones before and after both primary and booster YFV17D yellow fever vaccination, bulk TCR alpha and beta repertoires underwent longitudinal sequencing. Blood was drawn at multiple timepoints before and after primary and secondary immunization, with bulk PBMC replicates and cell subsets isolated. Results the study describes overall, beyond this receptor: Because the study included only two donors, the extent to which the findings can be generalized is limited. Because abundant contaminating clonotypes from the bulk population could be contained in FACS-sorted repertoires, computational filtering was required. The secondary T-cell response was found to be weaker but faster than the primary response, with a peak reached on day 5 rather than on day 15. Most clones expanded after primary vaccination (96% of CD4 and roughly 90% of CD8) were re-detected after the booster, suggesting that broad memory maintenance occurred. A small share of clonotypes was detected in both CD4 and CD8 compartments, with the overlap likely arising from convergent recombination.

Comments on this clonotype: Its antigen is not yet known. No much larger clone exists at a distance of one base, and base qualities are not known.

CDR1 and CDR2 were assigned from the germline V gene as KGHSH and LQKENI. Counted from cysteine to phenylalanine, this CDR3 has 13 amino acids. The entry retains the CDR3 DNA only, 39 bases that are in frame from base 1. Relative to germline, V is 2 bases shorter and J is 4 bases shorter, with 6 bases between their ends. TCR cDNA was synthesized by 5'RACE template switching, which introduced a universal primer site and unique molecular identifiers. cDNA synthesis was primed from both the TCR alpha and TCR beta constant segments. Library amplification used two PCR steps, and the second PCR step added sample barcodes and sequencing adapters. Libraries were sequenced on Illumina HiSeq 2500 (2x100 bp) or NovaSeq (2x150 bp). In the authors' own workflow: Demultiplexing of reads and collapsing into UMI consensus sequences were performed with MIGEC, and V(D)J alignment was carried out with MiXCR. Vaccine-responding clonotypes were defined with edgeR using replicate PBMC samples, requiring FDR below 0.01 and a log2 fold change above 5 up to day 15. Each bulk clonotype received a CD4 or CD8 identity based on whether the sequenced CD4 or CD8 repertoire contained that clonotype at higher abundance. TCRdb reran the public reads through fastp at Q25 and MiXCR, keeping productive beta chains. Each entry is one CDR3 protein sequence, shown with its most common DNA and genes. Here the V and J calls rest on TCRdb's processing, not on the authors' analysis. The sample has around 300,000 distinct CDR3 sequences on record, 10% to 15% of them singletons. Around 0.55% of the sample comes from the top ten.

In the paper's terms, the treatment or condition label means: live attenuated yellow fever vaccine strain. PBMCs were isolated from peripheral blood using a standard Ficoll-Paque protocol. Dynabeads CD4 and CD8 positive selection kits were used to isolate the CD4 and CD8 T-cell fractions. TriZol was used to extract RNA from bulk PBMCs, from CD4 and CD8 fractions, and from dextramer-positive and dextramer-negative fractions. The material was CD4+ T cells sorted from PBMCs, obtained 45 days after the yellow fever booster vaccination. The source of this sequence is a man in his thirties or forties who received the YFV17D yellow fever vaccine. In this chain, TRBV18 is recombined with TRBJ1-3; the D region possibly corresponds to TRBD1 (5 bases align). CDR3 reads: CASSPRDGNTIYF. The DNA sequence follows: TGTGCCAGCTCACCAAGGGACGGAAACACCATATATTTT.